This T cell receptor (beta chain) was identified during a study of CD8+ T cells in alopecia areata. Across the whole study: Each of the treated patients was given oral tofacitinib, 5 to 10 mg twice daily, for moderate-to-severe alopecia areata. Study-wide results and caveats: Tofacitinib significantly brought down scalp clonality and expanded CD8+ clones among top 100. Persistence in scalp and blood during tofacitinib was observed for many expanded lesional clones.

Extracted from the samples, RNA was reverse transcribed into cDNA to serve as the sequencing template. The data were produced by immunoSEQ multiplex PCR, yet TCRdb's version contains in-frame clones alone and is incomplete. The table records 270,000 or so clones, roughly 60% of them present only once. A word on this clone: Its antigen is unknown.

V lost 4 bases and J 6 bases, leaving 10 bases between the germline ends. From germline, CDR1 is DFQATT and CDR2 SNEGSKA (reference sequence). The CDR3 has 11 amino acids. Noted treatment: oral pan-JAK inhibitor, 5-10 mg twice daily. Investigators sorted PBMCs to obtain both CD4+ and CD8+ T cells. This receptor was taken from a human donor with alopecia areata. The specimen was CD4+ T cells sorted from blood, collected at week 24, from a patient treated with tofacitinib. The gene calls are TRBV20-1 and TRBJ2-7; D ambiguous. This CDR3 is CSAKSVGEQYF. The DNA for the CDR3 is TGCAGTGCTAAATCGGTCGGCGAGCAGTACTTC.